These 28 T cell receptor beta chains came from one sample sequenced in a study of cytomegalovirus exposure and HLA in healthy donors. With 60 Vbeta and 13 Jbeta primers, the PCR was carried out. The method was immunoSEQ multiplex PCR; TCRdb's version includes in-frame clones alone and lacks a portion of them. In the table there are about 150,000 clones, 74% of which are singletons. The sequenced sample was PBMCs. The receptors were sampled from a man aged 25-45 years in good health and CMV-seronegative.

This clone was recorded once. J is TRBJ1-1 and V is TRBV21-1; the table's D call TRBD1 went unverified against the DNA. TRBV21-1 is classified as a pseudogene. The CDR3 is 15 residues long. For the CDR3, the DNA is TGTGCCAGCAGTGGGGCCAGTGACATGAACACTGAAGCTTTCTTT. Residues: CASSGASDMNTEAFF.

The rearrangement links TRBV30 to TRBJ1-6; D might be TRBD1 (5 bases). This CDR3 contains 14 residues. V gave up 2 bases and J gave up 7 bases, with 12 bases separating them. Germline V lookup: CDR1 GTSNPN, CDR2 SVGIG (reference sequence). CDR3 nucleotide sequence: TGTGCCTGGAGTTTTACAGGAGTCAATTCACCCCTCCACTTT. Encoded protein: CAWSFTGVNSPLHF.

The chain links TRBV28 to TRBJ1-2; weak D call: TRBD1 (6 bases). Germline V gives CDR1 MDHEN, CDR2 SYDVKM. The CDR3 spans 15 residues. V was clipped by 3 bases and J by 3 bases, with 14 bases between them. DNA for the CDR3: TGTGCCAGCAGTTTCCAGGGGCCTCAGGACTATGGCTACACCTTC. Its protein product is CASSFQGPQDYGYTF.

V is TRBV10-2 and J is TRBJ1-1; 7 bases match TRBD1. The CDR3 has 15 amino acids. Germline CDR1 WSHSY, CDR2 SAAADI. The trim removed 0 bases at V and 3 bases at J, leaving 4 bases unmatched. The CDR3 reads CASSESIRGDTEAFF. As DNA, the CDR3 is TGCGCCAGCAGTGAGTCGATCAGGGGGGACACTGAAGCTTTCTTT.

This chain joins TRBV2 and TRBJ2-5; D may be TRBD2 (5 bases). Trimming removed 10 bases from V and 1 base from J, with 7 bases in between. The germline V gene has CDR1 SNHLY and CDR2 FYNNEI. The CDR3 is 11 amino acids. The CDR3 coding sequence is TGTGCCACCGGGATCCAAGAGACCCAGTACTTC. This gives the protein CATGIQETQYF.

The rearrangement uses TRBV29-1 and TRBJ2-1, with D unclear. Germline loops: CDR1 SQVTM, CDR2 ANQGSEA. Trimming removed 0 bases from V and 8 bases from J, with 14 bases in between. CDR3 length equals 14 residues. As DNA, the CDR3 is TGCAGCGTTGAAGATCGACACCAAGGCTATGAGCAGTTCTTC. It specifies CSVEDRHQGYEQFF.

This sequence joins TRBV19 and TRBJ1-5; possibly TRBD1 for D (5 bases). V shed 4 bases and J shed 7 bases, with 14 bases lying between them. The CDR3 totals 14 residues. From germline, CDR1 is LNHDA and CDR2 SQIVND (reference sequence). This CDR3 is CASSNHGGSQPQHF. The CDR3, as DNA: TGTGCCAGTAGTAATCACGGGGGTAGCCAGCCCCAGCATTTT.

This chain joins TRBV19 and TRBJ1-2; D unclear. The CDR3 consists of 15 residues. The germline V and J ends were trimmed by 5 bases and 0 bases, with 13 bases remaining between them. Germline V gives CDR1 LNHDA, CDR2 SQIVND (reference sequence). DNA for the CDR3: TGTGCCAGTAGTGCTAGAAGGAATACTAACTATGGCTACACCTTC. Protein product: CASSARRNTNYGYTF.

The chain couples TRBV19 to TRBJ2-6; unclear D gene. With 3 bases removed from V and 0 bases from J, the gap between germline ends came to 12 bases. Germline CDR1 LNHDA, CDR2 SQIVND (reference sequence). This CDR3 contains 17 residues. The CDR3 nucleotides are TGTGCCAGTAGTATGCTCACTCGAGACTCTGGGGCCAACGTCCTGACTTTC. Translating it yields CASSMLTRDSGANVLTF.

The rearrangement joins TRBV4-2 to TRBJ1-5; a weak D match, TRBD1 (5 bases). V lost 0 bases, J lost 7 bases, and 7 bases lay in between. Germline V CDR1 and CDR2: LGHNA, YNFKEQ. The CDR3 totals 13 residues. CDR3: CASSQDRAQPQHF. The CDR3 DNA sequence: TGTGCCAGCAGCCAAGACAGGGCCCAGCCCCAGCATTTT.

J is TRBJ2-3 and V is TRBV30; tentative D call: TRBD2 (5 bases). Germline CDR1 is GTSNPN and CDR2 is SVGIG (reference sequence). V dropped 1 base and J dropped 3 bases, with 11 bases sitting between them. The length of the CDR3 is 14 residues. CDR3 sequence: CAWSGVRETDTQYF. CDR3 DNA sequence: TGTGCCTGGAGTGGGGTTAGGGAGACAGATACGCAGTATTTT.

This clone was detected a few times. The V gene is TRBV4-3, the J gene TRBJ2-7; possibly TRBD1 for D (6 bases). Germline values: CDR1 LGHNA, CDR2 YSLEER. Trimming took off 0 bases at V and 6 bases at J, with 18 bases between the two ends. This CDR3 comprises 16 residues. The CDR3: CASSQDWASTGGEQYF. As DNA, the CDR3 is TGCGCCAGCAGCCAAGACTGGGCCTCGACAGGTGGCGAGCAGTACTTC.

There are a few counts of this clone. This chain joins TRBV5-1 and TRBJ1-2, with 11 positions matching TRBD1. Germline values: CDR1 SGHRS, CDR2 YFSETQ. The CDR3 has 16 residues. Trimming removed 4 bases from V and 6 bases from J; junction bases left unmatched: 11. The CDR3: CASSQDAWTGGHGYTF. In nucleotides, the CDR3 is TGCGCCAGCAGCCAGGATGCCTGGACAGGGGGCCATGGCTACACCTTC.

The chain employs TRBV5-5 and TRBJ1-4; unclear D gene. This CDR3 is 15 amino acids long. Germline assignment: CDR1 SGHKS and CDR2 YYEKEE (reference sequence). Trimming shortened V by 2 bases and J by 0 bases, and 8 bases separated the two germline ends. In nucleotides, the CDR3 is TGTGCCAGCAGCTTCGACAAGACAACTAATGAAAAACTGTTTTTT. The encoded protein is CASSFDKTTNEKLFF.

The chain employs TRBV19 and TRBJ2-7; a weak D match, TRBD1 (6 bases). CDR3 length: 12 amino acids. CDR1 LNHDA and CDR2 SQIVND come from the germline V gene (reference sequence). V gave up 4 bases and J gave up 5 bases, with 9 bases separating them. Here the CDR3 reads CASSKGVDEQYF. The CDR3 bases are TGTGCCAGTAGTAAGGGGGTAGACGAGCAGTACTTC.

In this sample, this clone turned up a few times. V and J are TRBV5-1 and TRBJ2-3; 12 bases match TRBD2. There are 17 residues in the CDR3. CDR1 SGHRS and CDR2 YFSETQ come from the germline V gene. J gave up 6 bases and V 3 bases, and 11 bases lay outside the gene matches. CDR3 in amino acids: CASSSSASGGVADTQYF. The DNA for the CDR3 is TGCGCCAGCAGCTCTTCAGCTAGCGGGGGGGTAGCGGATACGCAGTATTTT.

The chain employs TRBV6-4 and TRBJ2-3; D ambiguous. The germline V gene has CDR1 MRHNA and CDR2 SNTAGT. There are 13 residues in the CDR3. The ends were cut back, 3 bases at V and 5 bases at J, with 9 bases in the middle. This chain's CDR3 is CASSEVVGDTQYF. Written as DNA, the CDR3 is TGTGCCAGCAGTGAGGTTGTCGGAGATACGCAGTATTTT.

This clone was seen a handful of times. The chain joins TRBV7-2 to TRBJ2-7; 13 bases align to TRBD2. With V trimmed by 7 bases and J by 2 bases, 8 bases remained unmatched. This CDR3 spans 16 amino acids. CDR1 and CDR2 from the germline V gene are SGHTA and FQGNSA. For the CDR3, the DNA is TGTGCCAGCACCCTAACTAGCGGGGGGGCCACCTACGAGCAGTACTTC. Translated: CASTLTSGGATYEQYF.

The chain recombines TRBV25-1 with TRBJ2-1; 7 bases agree with TRBD1. The CDR3 runs to 13 residues. Germline loops: CDR1 MGHDK, CDR2 SYGVNS. The V segment lost 7 bases and the J segment 1 base; nucleotides outside the gene matches: 1. The CDR3 sequence: CASKDRSYNEQFF. CDR3 DNA: TGTGCCAGCAAGGACAGGTCCTACAATGAGCAGTTCTTC.

CDR3 amino acids: CSVAGTGPVGTEAFF. Written as DNA, the CDR3 is TGCAGCGTTGCGGGGACAGGGCCGGTTGGCACTGAAGCTTTCTTT. The chain carries TRBV29-1 and TRBJ1-1; TRBD1 agrees at 9 bases. The CDR3 sequence is 15 residues long. The germline CDR1 and CDR2 sequences are SQVTM and ANQGSEA. The ends lost 4 bases at V and 4 bases at J; junction bases unmatched: 10.

This chain connects TRBV14 to TRBJ2-3; TRBD2 agrees at 12 bases. The germline gives CDR1 SGHDN, CDR2 FVKESK. V shed 1 base, J shed 5 bases, and the junction held 4 bases outside the gene matches. There are 16 residues in the CDR3. The CDR3 region is CASSQGLAGALDTQYF. CDR3 in DNA: TGTGCCAGCAGCCAAGGACTAGCGGGGGCCCTAGATACGCAGTATTTT. Full variable domain (missing parts from reference TRBV14 and TRBJ2-3): EAGVTQFPSHSVIEKGQTVTLRCDPISGHDNLYWYRRVMGKEIKFLLHFVKESKQDESGMPNNRFLAERTGGTYSTLKVQPAELEDSGVYFCASSQGLAGALDTQYFGPGTRLTVL.

This chain joins TRBV29-1 and TRBJ2-5, with no clear D. Germline V CDR1 and CDR2: SQVTM, ANQGSEA. The CDR3 has 11 amino acids. Trimming shortened V by 4 bases and J by 4 bases, and 7 bases separated the two germline ends. The DNA for the CDR3 is TGCAGCGTTGTCTCTGTAGAGACCCAGTACTTC. This gives the protein CSVVSVETQYF.

The chain employs TRBV7-6 and TRBJ2-1, with 7 bases fitting TRBD2. V lost 5 bases, J lost 5 bases, and 9 bases stayed unmatched. Germline CDR1 SGHVS, CDR2 FNYEAQ. The CDR3 totals 15 residues. CDR3 DNA: TGTGCCAGCAGCCTCCGCGGGGGAGGGAACAATGAGCAGTTCTTC. It is translated as CASSLRGGGNNEQFF.

The chain employs TRBV5-1 and TRBJ2-2, with 7 bases matching TRBD2. Germline-derived CDR1 and CDR2 are SGHRS and YFSETQ. The CDR3 runs to 15 residues. The trim removed 2 bases at V and 4 bases at J, leaving 5 bases unmatched. CDR3 in DNA: TGCGCCAGCAGCTTAGGCGGGGGTATCACCGGGGAGCTGTTTTTT. It yields the protein CASSLGGGITGELFF.

The rearrangement links TRBV29-1 to TRBJ2-3; maybe TRBD2 (6 bases). Trimming pared 6 bases from V and 3 bases from J, leaving 13 bases between. Germline V lookup: CDR1 SQVTM, CDR2 ANQGSEA. CDR3 length equals 13 residues. This chain's CDR3 is CSVDSGGTDTQYF. In nucleotides, the CDR3 is TGCAGCGTCGATTCCGGGGGAACAGATACGCAGTATTTT.

The V gene is TRBV5-8, the J gene TRBJ2-2, with 9 bases that match TRBD1. This CDR3 contains 16 residues. Germline-derived CDR1 and CDR2 are SGHTS and YDEGEE. The V and J ends lost 0 bases and 3 bases, in that order; junction bases with no gene match: 3. The CDR3 is CASSLAGQGHTGELFF. Here the CDR3 DNA reads TGTGCCAGCAGCTTGGCCGGACAGGGGCACACCGGGGAGCTGTTTTTT.

This chain links TRBV27 with TRBJ2-1; no definite D call. CDR1 is MNHEY, CDR2 SMNVEV, per germline (reference sequence). The CDR3 contains 14 residues. V was cut by 2 bases and J by 5 bases, with 10 bases left in between. CDR3 DNA: TGTGCCAGCAGTTTAACGGCAGGTGACAATGAGCAGTTCTTC. This translates into CASSLTAGDNEQFF.

The V gene is TRBV15, the J gene TRBJ2-3; 8 bases are shared with TRBD1. V gave up 0 bases and J gave up 4 bases; unmatched junction bases: 3. CDR1 and CDR2 from the germline V gene are LNHNV and YYDKDF (reference sequence). This CDR3 comprises 15 residues. The CDR3 bases are TGTGCCACCAGCAGAGAAGGCAGGGGGCCAGATACGCAGTATTTT. As protein: CATSREGRGPDTQYF.